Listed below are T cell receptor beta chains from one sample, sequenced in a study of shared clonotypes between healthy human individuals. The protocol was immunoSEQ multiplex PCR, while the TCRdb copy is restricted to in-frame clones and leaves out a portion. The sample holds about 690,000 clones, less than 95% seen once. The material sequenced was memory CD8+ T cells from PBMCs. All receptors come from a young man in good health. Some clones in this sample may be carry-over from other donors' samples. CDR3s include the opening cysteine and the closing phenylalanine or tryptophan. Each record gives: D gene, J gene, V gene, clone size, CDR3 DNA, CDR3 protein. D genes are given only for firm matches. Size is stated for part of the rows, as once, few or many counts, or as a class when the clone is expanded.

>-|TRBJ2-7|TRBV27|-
TGTGCCAGCAGCCCTTTGGCCCGCATACAGGGAACCTACGAGCAGTACTTC
CASSPLARIQGTYEQYF
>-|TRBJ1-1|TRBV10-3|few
TGTGCCATCAGTGAAATTGTAACTGAAGCTTTCTTT
CAISEIVTEAFF
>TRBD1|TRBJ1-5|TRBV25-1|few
TGTGCCACCAGACAGGGAAATCAGCCCCAGCATTTT
CATRQGNQPQHF
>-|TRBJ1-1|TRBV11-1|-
TGTGCCAGCAGCTTAGCGTATAGGCCCGATGAAGCTTTCTTT
CASSLAYRPDEAFF
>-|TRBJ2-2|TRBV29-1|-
TGCAGCGTTGCAGGGGGGCGGTACTCTACCGGGGAGCTGTTTTTT
CSVAGGRYSTGELFF
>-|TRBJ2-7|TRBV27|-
TGTGCCAGCAGTACAAAATCGGACTATGCCTACGAGCAGTACTTC
CASSTKSDYAYEQYF
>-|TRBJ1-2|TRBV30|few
TGTGCCTGGCGGGGACTGCGCTATGGCTACACCTTC
CAWRGLRYGYTF
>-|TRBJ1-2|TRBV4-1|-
TGCGCCAGCAGCCAAGGCAGGACCTCTAACTATGGCTACACCTTC
CASSQGRTSNYGYTF
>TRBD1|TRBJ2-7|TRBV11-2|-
TGTGCCAGCAGACCCGCCCCGACAGGGAAACGGTACGAGCAGTACTTC
CASRPAPTGKRYEQYF
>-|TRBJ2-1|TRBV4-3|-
TGCGCCAGCAGCCAAGATAAGAGGAGGGTCAATGAGCAGTTCTTC
CASSQDKRRVNEQFF
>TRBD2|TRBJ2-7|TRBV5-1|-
TGCGCCAGCAGCTTGACTAGCGGAATGTACGAGCAGTACTTC
CASSLTSGMYEQYF